One sample yielded the 14 T cell receptor beta chains listed below, sequenced in a study of patients and donors after allogeneic stem cell transplantation. A single record per CDR3 protein comes from TCRdb applying MiXCR to the RT-PCR reads. Of 390,000 or so distinct CDR3 sequences detected, 15% to 20% appear once; the ten largest clones hold less than 8%. The source material was blood, either unsorted or a sorted T cell fraction (not recorded which). The receptors come from a human donor who was either an allogeneic HSCT recipient or a stem cell or donor lymphocyte infusion donor (not recorded which). It is not recorded whose cells these are; they may come from a transplant donor.

Remarks on this clonotype: A junction boundary mismatches the germline segment, possibly from a read error. J is TRBJ2-7 and V is TRBV18; unclear D gene. This CDR3 is built from 13 residues. Germline loops: CDR1 KGHSH, CDR2 LQKENI. The CDR3 loop reads CASSPPGAYEQYF. For the CDR3, the DNA is TGTGCCAGCTCCCCACCCGGAGCCTACGAGCAGTACTTC.

This sequence joins TRBV6-2 or TRBV6-3 and TRBJ2-1, with D possibly being TRBD1 or TRBD2 (6 bases each). V shed 0 bases and J shed 4 bases, with 19 bases lying between them. CDR1 and CDR2 from the germline V gene are MNHEY and SVGEGT. The CDR3 runs to 18 residues. The CDR3 reads CASSYSVLRGHLYNEQFF. DNA for the CDR3: TGTGCCAGCAGTTACTCGGTCTTGCGGGGACATCTATACAATGAGCAGTTCTTC.

Ten or more counts support this clonotype. The V and J genes are TRBV5-5 and TRBJ2-7, with 9 bases lining up with TRBD1. J was trimmed by 6 bases and V by 2 bases; bases with no gene match: 3. The CDR3 spans 13 residues. Per germline, CDR1 SGHKS and CDR2 YYEKEE (reference sequence). CDR3 protein: CASSLGTGTEQYF. As DNA, the CDR3 is TGTGCCAGCAGCTTAGGGACAGGGACCGAGCAGTACTTC.

The V gene is TRBV2, the J gene TRBJ1-1, with 8 bases identical to TRBD1. The CDR3 runs to 16 residues. The germline CDR1 and CDR2 sequences are SNHLY and FYNNEI. The V segment lost 5 bases and the J segment 0 bases; nucleotides outside the gene matches: 8. The CDR3 loop reads CASSRSGTGLNTEAFF. The DNA of the CDR3 is TGTGCCAGCAGTCGATCGGGGACAGGACTGAACACTGAAGCTTTCTTT.

This clonotype has a handful of counts. CDR3 sequence: CASSAYTGAYGYTF. DNA of the CDR3: TGTGCCAGCAGCGCCTACACAGGGGCCTATGGCTACACCTTC. The chain combines TRBV9 with TRBJ1-2, with 7 positions matching TRBD1. The V and J ends lost 3 bases and 4 bases, in that order; junction bases with no gene match: 6. This CDR3 contains 14 residues. CDR1 SGDLS and CDR2 YYNGEE come from the germline V gene.

The genes are TRBV24-1 and TRBJ1-1; D is unresolved. Germline CDR1 is KGHDR and CDR2 is SFDVKD. The CDR3 totals 18 residues. The ends were cut back, 1 base at V and 0 bases at J, with 17 bases in the middle. CDR3: CATSDLNVRCLLNTEAFF. CDR3 nucleotides: TGTGCCACCAGTGATTTAAACGTCAGGTGCCTACTGAACACTGAAGCTTTCTTT.

This clonotype was counted only a few times. The rearrangement links TRBV6-2 or TRBV6-3 to TRBJ2-2; 9 nucleotides agree with TRBD1. The V gene end was trimmed by 3 bases and the J gene end by 4 bases; junction bases not matched to a gene: 6. Germline V lookup: CDR1 MNHEY, CDR2 SVGEGT. CDR3 size: 16 residues. As DNA, the CDR3 is TGTGCCAGCAGTTATCCACAGGGGGCGAGCACCGGGGAGCTGTTTTTT. This codes for CASSYPQGASTGELFF.

This clonotype was detected many times. The chain has TRBV10-3 and TRBJ2-5; TRBD1 or TRBD2 may be the D gene (5 bases each). V shed 2 bases and J shed 2 bases, with 9 bases lying between them. Germline-derived CDR1 and CDR2 are ENHRY and SYGVKD. The CDR3 covers 14 residues. The chain's CDR3 is CAISERGVQETQYF. The CDR3 DNA sequence: TGTGCCATCAGTGAGAGGGGAGTTCAAGAGACCCAGTACTTC.

In this sample, this clonotype turned up many times. The gene calls are TRBV2 and TRBJ1-1, with D perhaps matching TRBD1 (6 bases). Between the trimmed V and J ends, which lost 6 bases and 3 bases, there was a span of 17 bases. Germline loops: CDR1 SNHLY, CDR2 FYNNEI. CDR3 length equals 15 residues. This chain's CDR3 is CASRPSTGRDTEAFF. As DNA, the CDR3 is TGTGCCAGCAGACCCTCTACAGGGAGGGACACTGAAGCTTTCTTT.

This clonotype was recorded a few times. The chain's CDR3 is CASGPGEEGYTF. In DNA, the CDR3 is TGTGCCAGCGGGCCAGGGGAAGAGGGCTACACCTTC. The V gene is TRBV2, the J gene TRBJ1-2, with D maybe TRBD1 (6 bases). From germline, CDR1 is SNHLY and CDR2 FYNNEI. Trimming took 8 bases from V and 8 from J, leaving 15 bases between them. This CDR3 spans 12 amino acids.

This chain's CDR3 is CASSLVRAPNQPQHF. CDR3 nucleotides: TGTGCCAGCAGCTTAGTCAGGGCCCCCAATCAGCCCCAGCATTTT. The chain carries TRBV7-8 and TRBJ1-5; TRBD1 might be the D (5 bases). Germline assignment: CDR1 SGHVS and CDR2 FQNEAQ. V was trimmed by 1 base and J by 3 bases, leaving 10 bases between them. The CDR3 sequence is 15 residues long.

This clonotype was counted only a few times. The J gene is TRBJ2-7, the V gene TRBV12-3 or TRBV12-4; a weak D match, TRBD2 (6 bases). The CDR3 runs to 11 residues. V lost 11 bases, J lost 4 bases, and 12 bases lay in between. CDR3 sequence (DNA): TGTGCCTCCAGAGGGAGGTACGAGCAGTACTTC. Amino acid sequence: CASRGRYEQYF.

V usage is TRBV6-4 and J usage is TRBJ1-1; 9 bases are shared with TRBD1. The CDR3 totals 16 residues. Germline V gene sequence: CDR1 MRHNA, CDR2 SNTAGT. The trim removed 4 bases at V and 1 base at J, leaving 7 bases unmatched. The CDR3 sequence is CASSARTGDGNTEAFF. CDR3 nucleotides: TGTGCCAGCAGTGCCAGGACAGGGGATGGGAACACTGAAGCTTTCTTT.

This clonotype was seen once. The chain employs TRBV10-3 and TRBJ2-5; 9 nucleotides line up with TRBD2. The germline CDR1 and CDR2 sequences are ENHRY and SYGVKD. V was pared by 6 bases and J by 4 bases, with 6 bases of the junction left unmatched. CDR3 length: 14 residues. This CDR3 is CAISSGLAGETQYF. Written as DNA, the CDR3 is TGTGCCATCAGCTCGGGACTAGCTGGAGAGACCCAGTACTTC.